This TCR beta chain derives from a study of cytomegalovirus exposure and HLA in healthy donors (TCRdb year 2017). Regarding the complete study: An earlier analysis of roughly 630 of the donors reported approximately 300 Gb of sequence data and around 120 million unique TCR beta sequences from about 179 million T cells. An early release covering approximately 600 HLA-typed donors comprised approximately 290 gigabases of sequencing data and 65 million to 100 million unique TCR sequences. Of the 300 to 450 genotyped donors, 81% fell in the genetic ancestry cluster associated with self-reported Caucasian donors. The study aimed to test whether cataloging public T cell receptors could reveal signatures of past pathogen exposure. The study profiled the T cell repertoires of hundreds of subjects by immunosequencing and related them to cytomegalovirus serostatus. A separate validation cohort of 100 to 150 different subjects was used in addition to the approximately 640-subject first cohort. High-throughput TCR immunosequencing, statistical association of individual TCRs with disease status, and machine learning were combined to predict cytomegalovirus infection status. A later analysis re-examined previously published TCR beta repertoires from roughly 650 donors and added high-resolution HLA genotyping to investigate patterns of TCR occurrence. Rather than drawing on any new phenotypic data, the later analysis identified candidate immune exposures from TCR beta sequences and the way those sequences occurred across donors. In an earlier analysis of 587 of the donors, high-throughput TCR beta sequencing was used to judge whether each TCR beta V gene segment behaved as functional or pseudogenic. Donor age, sex, ethnicity and CMV serostatus were compiled alongside the repertoire data. A later genetic analysis used genome-wide SNP genotypes for about 65% of the roughly 700 donors, treating that subset as a discovery cohort. Every repertoire in the discovery cohort had been generated on one and the same sequencing platform. HLA typing covered class I and class II loci at four-digit resolution. The number of donors typed differed by locus, with roughly 629-640 for A, B, C, DRB1 and DQB1, 522 for DQA1, 600 to 610 for DPA1, and some 470 for DPB1. Four or five DR-DQ haplotypes were handled as single units for association and clustering because linkage in the cohort was strong. On average, about 240,000 unique TCR beta nucleotide sequences were sequenced per donor among a few hundred genotyped donors of the cohort, with about 17% of those sequences being non-productive.

The library was prepared using the immunoSEQ multiplex PCR assay. The multiplex PCR relied on a mix of 60 forward primers for TCR Vbeta segments and 13 reverse primers for TCR Jbeta segments. A multiplex PCR assay on genomic DNA amplified the CDR3 region of rearranged TCR beta genes. The amplified TCR beta libraries were sequenced on the Illumina HiSeq System as 87-base-pair reads. The original methods were these. In a later analysis, tens of millions of unique TCR beta chains were counted across the approximately 640 repertoires, and about 10 million of these chains were shared by at least two donors. To remove PCR and sequencing errors, raw reads were error-corrected and collapsed into unique sequences using a nearest-neighbor algorithm that merged closely related sequences. V, D and J gene segments were assigned by aligning CDR3 sequences to IMGT reference sequences. For a sequence to be retained, at least a six-nucleotide match to both a V gene segment and a J gene segment was required. A rearrangement was called productive if the CDR3 had no stop codons and remained in frame with V and J, and every other rearrangement was called non-productive. Following IMGT convention, CDR3 was defined as the stretch from the second conserved V-encoded cysteine up to the conserved J-encoded phenylalanine. In an earlier analysis of around 540 of the donors, sequences lacking an unambiguous match to a single V gene segment were excluded. An earlier analysis of several hundred of the donors called V segments functional above 56.7% productive rearrangements and segregating when the between-donor standard deviation exceeded 5%. A statistical classification framework was developed to diagnose cytomegalovirus status using the catalog of TCR beta chain sequences. In a later analysis, V and J genes were assigned by comparing TCR nucleotide sequences against IMGT/GENE-DB human TR gene sequences. Using the TCRdist pipeline, a later analysis assigned CDR3 sequences along with most-parsimonious VDJ recombination scenarios. In a later analysis, each TCR beta chain was defined by its CDR3 amino acid sequence together with its V-gene family, and reads lacking a unique V-gene family were excluded. A later analysis removed 600 or so highly shared, low-generation-probability nucleotide sequences to deal with suspected cross-contamination and a sequencing artifact. In a later analysis, a clonal expansion index for each public chain was calculated from normalized within-repertoire ranks of inferred template counts. Generation probabilities in a later analysis came from a VDJ recombination model fitted to out-of-frame rearrangements, and those results were checked against IGoR. Hypergeometric tests were used in a later analysis to score TCR-TCR, TCR-HLA and TCR-CMV co-occurrence, with a repertoire-size bias correction applied to the TCR pairs. To estimate false discovery rates, a later analysis permuted the HLA or CMV assignments 20 times. In a later analysis, co-occurring TCRs were grouped with DBSCAN, and TCRdist sequence similarity was added when clustering was performed within HLA-allele-positive subsets. Repertoires with fewer than 30,000 or more than 120,000 public chains, plus five repertoires with anomalous nucleotide sharing, were excluded from co-occurrence clustering. The table was pulled from immuneACCESS by TCRdb, which kept in-frame rearrangements only. Such tables lose some clones; where checked, under half of the loss comes from unresolved V genes, and the rest has no known cause. V, J and clone size are those of that table, while D and trimming were read from the DNA. The table for this sample lists just over 65,000 clones; about 81% of them were counted only once. The ten largest clones represent around 6.3% of the sample.

General conclusions and limits of the study: The only immune exposure information available for the cohort was CMV serostatus. Compared with the approximately 670-donor mean, donors in an Asian-associated ancestry cluster had fewer N-insertions in productive TCRs, according to a later genetic analysis. The sequencing pipeline was judged likely to have produced a cluster of highly shared sequence variants as a technical artifact. The authors suggested that the approach could potentially be extended to other disease states and immunological phenotypes. Because the 87-base-pair reads could not distinguish some IMGT-functional V segments, including TRBV6-2 and TRBV6-3, those segments were excluded. In a later analysis, the rate of TCR association differed among HLA loci, with DRB1 alleles having the most associated TCRs and HLA-C alleles having the fewest. In a later analysis, some 17,000 TCR beta sequences were associated with specific HLA alleles at a false discovery rate of 0.05. When HLA alleles, especially DR and DQ, strongly co-occurred, attributing TCR associations to individual alleles was difficult. Three of the identified cytomegalovirus-associated TCR beta chains were confirmed in vitro to be specific for cytomegalovirus antigens. In a later analysis, HLA-associated TCR beta chains showed more clonal expansion and lower generation probabilities than non-associated chains that were equally common. An earlier analysis of 450 to 750 of the donors showed that most TCR beta V segments appeared in productive rearrangements either about 87% or about 30% of the time, which broadly matched IMGT annotations. Correlated functional status among segregating V segments might reflect linkage disequilibrium, but an unknown experimental factor could not be ruled out. This cohort had only TCR beta chains sequenced, and the lack of alpha or paired-chain data limited which features could be detected. Cytomegalovirus status was reported to be diagnosed by the classifier with high specificity and sensitivity in both the original and validation cohorts. Roughly uniform sequencing depth across donors was assumed in presence/absence analyses, although this assumption may not hold. Because counts were too low, 15 or so rarely observed V segments, including chromosome 9 orphons, were excluded from the earlier analysis of 587 of the donors. Because HLA typing was missing for some donors at each locus, association tests included only the typed subset. A further reported finding was that TCR beta sequences accurately predicted the HLA-A and HLA-B alleles for most subjects in the first cohort. The study gave a list of 150 to 200 TCR beta chains associated with cytomegalovirus. According to a later analysis, most CMV-associated TCR beta chains appeared to be HLA-restricted, and the HLA associations seemed to be driven largely by CMV exposure. Several of the top co-occurrence clusters appeared to be linked to parvovirus B19, influenza, CMV and Epstein-Barr virus, according to a later analysis. Most TCR sequences were seen in very few donors, while some public TCRs were found in many individuals. A later genetic analysis associated a missense DCLRE1C variant with V-gene and J-gene trimming of TCR beta chains, and an independent cohort replicated the association.

In total, around 600 healthy bone marrow donors made up the cohort. All cohort members were sampled while nominally healthy, although unrecorded immune exposures were likely present. CMV serostatus was recorded as positive for roughly 300 and negative for about 50% of the 666 cohort members, whereas no CMV serostatus was recorded for the donor in question. Every donor gave a peripheral blood sample, and the peripheral blood mononuclear cells from that sample were used for TCR beta sequencing. Genomic DNA extraction from the blood cell samples was performed with the Qiagen DNeasy Blood Extraction Kit. As encoded in the germline V gene (reference sequence), CDR1 is SGHNT while CDR2 is YYREEE. The CDR3 holds 15 amino acids from the cysteine to the phenylalanine. Left in the record is the CDR3 DNA by itself, 45 bases read in frame from the first base. Note on this clone: It has no known antigen specificity. At one of its ends the junction is not consistent with the germline gene, which may arise from a read error.

This sequence uses TRBV5-4 and TRBJ1-2; 6 matching bases give a weak D call of TRBD1. The sequence came from a human donor in good health. The sequenced sample was PBMCs. The CDR3 has the sequence CASSLGQGPTYGYPF. The bases are TGTGCCAGCAGCTTGGGTCAGGGGCCTACCTATGGCTACCCCTTC.